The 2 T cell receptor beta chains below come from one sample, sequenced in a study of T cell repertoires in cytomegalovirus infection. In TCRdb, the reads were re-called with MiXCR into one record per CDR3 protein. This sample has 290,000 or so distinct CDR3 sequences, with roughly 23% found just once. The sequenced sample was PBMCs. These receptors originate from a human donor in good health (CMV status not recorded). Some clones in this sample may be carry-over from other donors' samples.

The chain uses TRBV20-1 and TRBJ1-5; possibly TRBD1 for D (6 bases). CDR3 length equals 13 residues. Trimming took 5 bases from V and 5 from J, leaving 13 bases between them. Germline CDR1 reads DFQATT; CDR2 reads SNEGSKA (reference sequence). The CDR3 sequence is CSALVDSHQPQHF. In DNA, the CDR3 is TGCAGTGCTCTCGTGGACAGTCATCAGCCCCAGCATTTT.

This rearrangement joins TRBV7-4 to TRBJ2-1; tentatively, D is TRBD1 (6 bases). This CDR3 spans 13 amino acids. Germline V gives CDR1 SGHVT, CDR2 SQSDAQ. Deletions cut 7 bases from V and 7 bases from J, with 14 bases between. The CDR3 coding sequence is TGTGCCAGCAAACAGGGCGGTGTGAATGAGCAGTTCTTC. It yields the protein CASKQGGVNEQFF.